This T cell receptor beta chain is from a study of cytotoxic CD8 clonotypes in ibrutinib-treated CLL. Background on the study: Sequencing produced an average of roughly 230,000 productive templates and tens of thousands of productive rearrangements per sample.

The CDR3 totals 14 residues. Trimming removed 4 bases from V and 2 bases from J; junction bases left unmatched: 3. From germline, CDR1 is SGHRS and CDR2 YFSETQ. Repertoires were generated with immunoSEQ multiplex PCR, while TCRdb's copy carries only in-frame clones and drops some. In the table there are some 100,000 clones, approximately 58% of which are singletons. V usage is TRBV5-1 and J usage is TRBJ1-2, with TRBD1 identical over 9 bases. The starting material was PBMCs, obtained after 24 months of ibrutinib treatment. The sequence was obtained from a human donor with chronic lymphocytic leukemia. The CDR3 DNA sequence: TGCGCCAGCAGCCCCGGGACAGGGAACTATGGCTACACCTTC. Translation: CASSPGTGNYGYTF.